Listed below are T cell receptor beta chains from one sample, sequenced in a study of blood T cells in healthy people across ages. TCRdb reprocessed the 5' RACE reads via MiXCR and lists one record per CDR3 protein. The sample has roughly 800,000 distinct CDR3 sequences, 55% to 75% seen once. What was sequenced was blood. The receptors derive from a man aged 25-40 years in good health. Each CDR3 is given with its conserved first and last residue. Fields, in order: clone size, D gene, J gene, V gene, CDR3 DNA, CDR3 protein. A D gene is named only where the DNA matches it firmly. The listing skips clone size in some rows; elsewhere it reads once, few, many or a size class.

once,NA,TRBJ2-7,TRBV2,TGTGCCAGCAGGGGAGATCGGGGTGGACTCGAGCAGTACTTC,CASRGDRGGLEQYF
NA,NA,TRBJ2-7,TRBV20-1,TGCAGTGCTAGAGATCCGAAAGCGCTGAGCTCCTACGAGCAGTACTTC,CSARDPKALSSYEQYF
NA,NA,TRBJ2-3,TRBV4-2,TGTGCCAGCAGCCAAGTTTCCAGAGACACAGATACGCAGTATTTT,CASSQVSRDTDTQYF
NA,NA,TRBJ2-5,TRBV4-3,TGCGCCAGCAGCCAAGCTGTGGACGGCAGGTACCAAGAGACCCAGTACTTC,CASSQAVDGRYQETQYF
NA,NA,TRBJ1-4,TRBV12-3/TRBV12-4,TGTGCCAGCAGTTGGGACGTCTATGAAAAACTGTTTTTT,CASSWDVYEKLFF
few,NA,TRBJ2-7,TRBV20-1,TGCAGTGCTGGCGACAGTTTCGAGCAGTACTTC,CSAGDSFEQYF
few,NA,TRBJ2-1,TRBV6-2/TRBV6-3,TGTGCCACTCGGCAAAGGGCGGGCCCGCAGTTCTTC,CATRQRAGPQFF
NA,NA,TRBJ2-5,TRBV24-1,TGTGCCACCAGTGATTCCAGGGAATTTGGAGGAGAGACCCAGTACTTC,CATSDSREFGGETQYF
NA,NA,TRBJ1-1,TRBV6-2/TRBV6-3,TGTGCCAGCGGAAGGACAGCTTACACTGAAGCTTTCTTT,CASGRTAYTEAFF
NA,NA,TRBJ2-5,TRBV6-2/TRBV6-3,TGTGCCAGCGGAGCCAACCAGGGGACGAACGATGAGCAGTACTTC,CASGANQGTNDEQYF
NA,TRBD1,TRBJ2-3,TRBV10-3,TGTGCCATCAGTGAGACAGGGGGCGTGCGACATACGCAGTATTTT,CAISETGGVRHTQYF
few,NA,TRBJ2-7,TRBV5-5,TGTGCCAGCAGCTTGGGCGCAGCGATCTCCTACGAGCAGTACTTC,CASSLGAAISYEQYF
NA,NA,TRBJ2-7,TRBV7-2,TGTGCCAGCAGCTCGGGGCAGGGGAGGAGCGAGCAGTACTTC,CASSSGQGRSEQYF
few,NA,TRBJ2-7,TRBV6-5,TGTGCCAGCAGTTACGGCTCAGGGTCTTACGAGCAGTACTTC,CASSYGSGSYEQYF
NA,NA,TRBJ2-1,TRBV11-2,TGTGCCAGCAGTACAATTACAGGGTACAATGAGCAGTTCTTC,CASSTITGYNEQFF
few,TRBD2,TRBJ2-1,TRBV20-1,TGCAGTGCAAAGCGGGGACTACTGATACACAATGAGCAGTTCTTC,CSAKRGLLIHNEQFF
NA,NA,TRBJ2-5,TRBV20-1,TGCAGTGCTAGGCCCGGGACCCCTTTCGGCGAGACCCAGTACTTC,CSARPGTPFGETQYF
NA,TRBD2,TRBJ2-3,TRBV4-2,TGTGCCAGCAGCCAGGTAGCGGGGTCGGAAACAGATACGCAGTATTTT,CASSQVAGSETDTQYF
NA,NA,TRBJ1-2,TRBV2,TGTGCCAGCAGTGATACCCGACGTGGTCTCTATGGCTACACCTTC,CASSDTRRGLYGYTF
many,NA,TRBJ2-5,TRBV29-1,TGCAGCGTTCGAGGGGTGGGAGAGACCCAGTACTTC,CSVRGVGETQYF
NA,NA,TRBJ2-7,TRBV2,TGTGCCAGCAGCGGCCAAGTAGGGACCTACTACGAGCAGTACTTC,CASSGQVGTYYEQYF
NA,NA,TRBJ1-2,TRBV2,TGTGCCAGCAGTGAAGTTCAATATGGCTACACCTTC,CASSEVQYGYTF
NA,NA,TRBJ2-2,TRBV7-2,TGTGCCAGCAGCTTGGTGGTGGACACCGGGGAGCTGTTTTTT,CASSLVVDTGELFF
NA,TRBD2,TRBJ2-6,TRBV20-1,TGCAGTGCTTGGACTAGCGGGGGGTCTTGGGCCAACGTCCTGACTTTC,CSAWTSGGSWANVLTF
NA,NA,TRBJ2-5,TRBV28,TGTGCCAGCACGACGGGGAAAGAGACCCAGTACTTC,CASTTGKETQYF
NA,NA,TRBJ1-3,TRBV29-1,TGCAGCGTTGAGTGGTCTGGAAACACCATATATTTT,CSVEWSGNTIYF
NA,TRBD1,TRBJ1-4,TRBV28,TGTGCCAGCAGTTTTGGGGACAGGGCGAATGAAAAGCTGTTTTTT,CASSFGDRANEKLFF
few,NA,TRBJ2-5,TRBV29-1,TGCAGCGTTGATAGGAGGGGATCTAAAGAGACCCAGTACTTC,CSVDRRGSKETQYF
NA,NA,TRBJ2-1,TRBV5-1,TGCGCCAGCAGCAGACTGGGGGCATATGAGCAGTTCTTC,CASSRLGAYEQFF
NA,NA,TRBJ2-7,TRBV4-2,TGTGCCAGCAGCCAGGCTGGACAGTCCTCCTACGAGCAGTACTTC,CASSQAGQSSYEQYF
NA,NA,TRBJ2-7,TRBV4-1,TGCGCCAGCAGCCAAGGAAAGGGGCAATACGAGCAGTACTTC,CASSQGKGQYEQYF
once,NA,TRBJ2-5,TRBV6-1,TGTGCCAGCAAGACCCCGGGCGGGGAGACCCAGTACTTC,CASKTPGGETQYF
many,NA,TRBJ2-1,TRBV5-1,TGCGCCAGCAGCTTGGCCTCCGGGCATAGGGATGAGCAGTTCTTC,CASSLASGHRDEQFF
NA,TRBD2,TRBJ2-7,TRBV7-2,TGTGCCAGCAGCTTAGTTGCGGGAGGGTTCGCCTACGAGCAGTACTTC,CASSLVAGGFAYEQYF
NA,NA,TRBJ2-7,TRBV27,TGTGCCAGCAGTTTATCGGCTAGCCCCTTCTACGAGCAGTACTTC,CASSLSASPFYEQYF
NA,TRBD2,TRBJ2-5,TRBV5-1,TGCGCCAGCAGCCTCCCCGCCCCGGGACTAGACCTCCAAGAGACCCAGTACTTC,CASSLPAPGLDLQETQYF
NA,NA,TRBJ2-5,TRBV21-1,TGTGCCAGCAGCAAGGGATTACTAGAGAGAGAGACCCAGTACTTC,CASSKGLLERETQYF
NA,NA,TRBJ1-6,TRBV4-2,TGTGCCAGCAGCCCATCGAGCTCCTATAATTCACCCCTCCACTTT,CASSPSSSYNSPLHF
few,NA,TRBJ2-6,TRBV9,TGTGCCAGCAGCGTGGCAGGGACCGGGGCCAACGTCCTGACTTTC,CASSVAGTGANVLTF
NA,NA,TRBJ2-3,TRBV20-1,TGCAGTGCCCCCCCTGCTAGCGAGAGAGATACGCAGTATTTT,CSAPPASERDTQYF
NA,NA,TRBJ2-6,TRBV10-3,TGTGCCATCAGCCCATCTGGGGCCAACGTCCTGACTTTC,CAISPSGANVLTF
NA,NA,TRBJ1-2,TRBV6-1,TGTGCCAGCAGTGAAGCCCGAACTGCTGGCTATGGCTACACCTTC,CASSEARTAGYGYTF
NA,NA,TRBJ2-2,TRBV6-2/TRBV6-3,TGTGCCAGCAAGAAGGGCGCGGTCCTTGTTTACACCGGGGAGCTGTTTTTT,CASKKGAVLVYTGELFF
NA,NA,TRBJ2-1,TRBV3-1,TGTGCCAGCAGCCAAGATGCCTCCTACAATGAGCAGTTCTTC,CASSQDASYNEQFF
NA,NA,TRBJ1-1,TRBV6-1,TGTGCCAGCAGTGAAAATAGGGGGACTGAAGCTTTCTTT,CASSENRGTEAFF
few,TRBD2,TRBJ2-7,TRBV7-3,TGTGCCAGCAGCTTAAAGACTAGCGGGAGCCAAAGTAGACACGAGCAGTACTTC,CASSLKTSGSQSRHEQYF
NA,NA,TRBJ2-7,TRBV7-9,TGTGCCAGCAGCTGGCCAGCCCACTACGAGCAGTACTTC,CASSWPAHYEQYF
few,TRBD1,TRBJ2-7,TRBV20-1,TGCAGTGCTAAAACCCCGGGACAGGATACATACGAGCAGTACTTC,CSAKTPGQDTYEQYF
NA,NA,TRBJ1-2,TRBV7-2,TGTGCCAGCAGCTTAGGCCGGGTCTATGGCTACACCTTC,CASSLGRVYGYTF
NA,NA,TRBJ2-5,TRBV9,TGTGCCAGCAGCGTGTCTAGCCTCCAAGAGACCCAGTACTTC,CASSVSSLQETQYF
NA,TRBD2,TRBJ2-5,TRBV12-3/TRBV12-4,TGTGCCAGCAGTTTGGGTCTAGCGGGGGGGACCCAGTACTTC,CASSLGLAGGTQYF
NA,NA,TRBJ2-5,TRBV20-1,TGCAGTGCCACGCCCAAGGAGGCCCAGTACTTC,CSATPKEAQYF
once,NA,TRBJ2-3,TRBV7-9,TGTGCCAGCAGCCTAACCCTACCGGCGGATAGGCAGTATTTT,CASSLTLPADRQYF
few,TRBD2,TRBJ2-7,TRBV29-1,TGCAGCGTTGCTGCTAGCGGGAGACACTACGAGCAGTACTTC,CSVAASGRHYEQYF
NA,TRBD1,TRBJ1-4,TRBV12-3/TRBV12-4,TGTGCCAGCAGCGGACAGGGAGAGTCAACTAATGAAAAACTGTTTTTT,CASSGQGESTNEKLFF